This record covers a single TCR beta chain. Antigen specificity is unknown. This sample is drawn from a study of Graves' ophthalmopathy and Graves' hyperthyroidism. On the study more broadly: Investigators collected peripheral blood at initial diagnosis, before any treatment was given. Study conclusions and caveats: In blood, most expanded thyroid clonotypes above 0.001 frequency were also detected. Researchers report that a 13-signature model separated ophthalmopathy from stable hyperthyroidism, posting under 90% sensitivity and about 82% specificity.

For repertoire sequencing, the TCR beta CDR3 regions were amplified from RNA transcripts. The first-round RT-PCR employed HTBI primers together with the Qiagen OneStep RT-PCR kit. A multiplex PCR was then performed as the second round. TCRdb analysed the multiplex PCR reads with MiXCR anew, one entry per CDR3 protein. The sample consists of about 740,000 distinct CDR3 sequences, 35% to 50% of them appearing once. The evidence that diagnosis relied on was clinical symptoms, serum thyroxine, TRAb, thyroid ultrasound and orbital computed tomography. Sequencing was done on a sample of peripheral blood. The TCR was taken from an adult man with Graves' ophthalmopathy.

CDR3 coding DNA: TGTGCCAGCAGCTTATCCGGGGCCTATGGCTACACCATATATTTT. Translating gives CASSLSGAYGYTIYF. The rearrangement uses TRBV7-9 and TRBJ1-3; a possible D gene is TRBD1 (5 bases). CDR1 SEHNR and CDR2 FQNEAQ come from the germline V gene (reference sequence). CDR3 length equals 15 residues. Trimming pared 2 bases from V and 8 bases from J, leaving 16 bases between. Based on the CDR3 plus reference TRBV7-9 and TRBJ1-3, the full variable domain is DTGVSQNPRHKITKRGQNVTFRCDPISEHNRLYWYRQTLGQGPEFLTYFQNEAQLEKSRLLSDRFSAERPKGSFSTLEIQRTEQGDSAMYLCASSLSGAYGYTIYFGEGSWLTVV.